This record looks at one T cell receptor beta chain sequence and its context. What it binds is unknown. Germline V gives CDR1 SEHNR, CDR2 FQNEAQ (reference sequence). The CDR3 runs to 15 residues. Trimming took off 2 bases at V and 1 base at J, with 11 bases between the two ends. The investigators reverse transcribed all of the isolated RNA, so they sequenced expressed TCRB transcripts. TCRdb's copy holds only in-frame clones and misses some; the assay was immunoSEQ multiplex PCR. The sample contains around 150,000 clones, around 63% of which appear only once. The data are from a study of beta chain features in type 1 diabetes. About the research overall: In age, gender and cell yields, patients were similar to healthy donors.

Averaging roughly 110 mL, one heparinised blood draw was given by each donor. Findings and limits, study-wide: Patients with type 1 diabetes carried fewer insertions and had more deletions at their VDJ junctions. All four CD4+ subsets from Type 1 diabetes patients carried moderately but significantly shorter TCRB CDR3s.

The TCR comes from a man aged 30 to 39 with type 1 diabetes. This chain uses TRBV7-9 with TRBJ1-1; a weak D match, TRBD1 (5 bases). Material for sequencing was naive CD4+ T cells from blood. The CDR3 protein is CASSLRTTPNTEAFF. CDR3 nucleotide sequence: TGTGCCAGCAGCTTACGGACAACCCCGAACACTGAAGCTTTCTTT.